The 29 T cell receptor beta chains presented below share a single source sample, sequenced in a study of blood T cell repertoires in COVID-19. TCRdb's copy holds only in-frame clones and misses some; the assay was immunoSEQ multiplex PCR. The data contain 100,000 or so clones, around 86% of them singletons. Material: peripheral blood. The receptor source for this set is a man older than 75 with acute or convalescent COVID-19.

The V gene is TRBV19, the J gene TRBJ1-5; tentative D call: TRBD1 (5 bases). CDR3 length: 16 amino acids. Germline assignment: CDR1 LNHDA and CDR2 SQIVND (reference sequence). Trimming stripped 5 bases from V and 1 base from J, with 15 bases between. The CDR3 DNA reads TGTGCCAGTAGTCTCATCAGTGGGGCCAGCAATCAGCCCCAGCATTTT. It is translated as CASSLISGASNQPQHF.

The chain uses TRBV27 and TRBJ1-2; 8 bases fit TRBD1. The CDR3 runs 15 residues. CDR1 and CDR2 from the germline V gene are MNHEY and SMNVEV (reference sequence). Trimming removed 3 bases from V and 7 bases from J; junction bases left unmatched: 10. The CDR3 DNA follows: TGTGCCAGCAGTTTGGGCGTGACAGGGGAGTTTGGCTACACCTTC. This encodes CASSLGVTGEFGYTF.

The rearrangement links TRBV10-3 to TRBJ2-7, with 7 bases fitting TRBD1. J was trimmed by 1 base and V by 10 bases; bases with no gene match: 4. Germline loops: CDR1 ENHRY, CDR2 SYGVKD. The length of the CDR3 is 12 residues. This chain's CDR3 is CATGQDSYEQYF. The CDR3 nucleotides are TGTGCCACAGGACAGGATTCCTACGAGCAGTACTTC.

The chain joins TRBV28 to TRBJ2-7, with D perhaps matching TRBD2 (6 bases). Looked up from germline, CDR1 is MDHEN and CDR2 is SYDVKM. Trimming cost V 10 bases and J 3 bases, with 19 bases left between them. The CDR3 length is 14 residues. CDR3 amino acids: CATRDSRTYYEQYF. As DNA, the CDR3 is TGTGCCACCCGGGACTCCCGTACATACTACGAGCAGTACTTC.

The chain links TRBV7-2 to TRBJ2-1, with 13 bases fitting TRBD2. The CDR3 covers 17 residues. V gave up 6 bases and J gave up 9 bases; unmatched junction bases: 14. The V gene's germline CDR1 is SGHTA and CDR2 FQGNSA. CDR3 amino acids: CASRTQLLTSGRGEQFF. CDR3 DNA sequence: TGTGCCAGCAGAACTCAGCTTCTAACTAGCGGGAGGGGTGAGCAGTTCTTC.

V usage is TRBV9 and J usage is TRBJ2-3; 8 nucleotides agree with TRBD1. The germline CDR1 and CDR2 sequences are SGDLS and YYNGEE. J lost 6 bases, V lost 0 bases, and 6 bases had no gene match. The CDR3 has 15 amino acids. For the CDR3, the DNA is TGTGCCAGCAGCGTAGCAGGGGGCGAGATGGATACGCAGTATTTT. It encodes CASSVAGGEMDTQYF.

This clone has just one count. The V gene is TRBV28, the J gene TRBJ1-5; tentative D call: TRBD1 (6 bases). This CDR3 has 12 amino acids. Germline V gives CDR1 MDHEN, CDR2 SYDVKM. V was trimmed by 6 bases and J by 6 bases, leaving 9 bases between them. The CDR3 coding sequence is TGTGCCAGCAGCAGGGGAACTCAGCCCCAGCATTTT. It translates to CASSRGTQPQHF.

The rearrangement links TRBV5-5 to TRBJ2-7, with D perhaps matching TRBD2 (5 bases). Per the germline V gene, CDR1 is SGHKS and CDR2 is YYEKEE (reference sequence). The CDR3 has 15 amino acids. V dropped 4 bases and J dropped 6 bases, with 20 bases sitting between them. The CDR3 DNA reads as TGTGCCAGCAGCCCCCAGAGCGGAATCTCGGGCGAGCAGTACTTC. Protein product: CASSPQSGISGEQYF.

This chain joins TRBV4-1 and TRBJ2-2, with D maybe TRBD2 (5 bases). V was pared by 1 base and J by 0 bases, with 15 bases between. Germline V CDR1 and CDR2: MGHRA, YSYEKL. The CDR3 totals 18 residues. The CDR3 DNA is TGCGCCAGCAGCCAAGTCTCGTCTAGCCTAGCGAACACCGGGGAGCTGTTTTTT. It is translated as CASSQVSSSLANTGELFF.

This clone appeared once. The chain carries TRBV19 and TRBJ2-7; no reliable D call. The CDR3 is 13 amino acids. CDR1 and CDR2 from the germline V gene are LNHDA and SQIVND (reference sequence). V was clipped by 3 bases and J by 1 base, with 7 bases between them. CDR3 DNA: TGTGCCAGTAGTATCTCAGTTTCCTACGAGCAGTACTTC. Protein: CASSISVSYEQYF.

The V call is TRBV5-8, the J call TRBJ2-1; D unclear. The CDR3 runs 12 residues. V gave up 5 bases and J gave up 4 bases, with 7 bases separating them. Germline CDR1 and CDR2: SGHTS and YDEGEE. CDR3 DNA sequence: TGTGCCAGCAGTCGTACTTACAATGAGCAGTTCTTC. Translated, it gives CASSRTYNEQFF.

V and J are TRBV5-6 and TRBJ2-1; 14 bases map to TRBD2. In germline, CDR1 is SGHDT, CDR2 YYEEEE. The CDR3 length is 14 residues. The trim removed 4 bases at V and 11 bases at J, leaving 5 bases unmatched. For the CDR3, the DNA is TGTGCCAGCAGCCCGGGGACTAGCGGGAGCAAGCAGTTCTTC. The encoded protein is CASSPGTSGSKQFF.

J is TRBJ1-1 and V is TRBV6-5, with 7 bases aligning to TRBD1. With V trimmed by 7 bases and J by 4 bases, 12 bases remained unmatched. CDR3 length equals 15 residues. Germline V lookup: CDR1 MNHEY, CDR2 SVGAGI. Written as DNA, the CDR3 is TGTGCCAGCATGCCCTTCGACAGGGTGAGCACTGAAGCTTTCTTT. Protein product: CASMPFDRVSTEAFF.

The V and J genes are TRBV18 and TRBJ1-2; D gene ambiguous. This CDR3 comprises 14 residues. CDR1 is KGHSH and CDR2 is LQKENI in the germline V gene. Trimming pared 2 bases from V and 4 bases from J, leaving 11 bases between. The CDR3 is CASSPELYSYGYTF. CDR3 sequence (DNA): TGTGCCAGCTCACCAGAGCTGTATTCCTATGGCTACACCTTC.

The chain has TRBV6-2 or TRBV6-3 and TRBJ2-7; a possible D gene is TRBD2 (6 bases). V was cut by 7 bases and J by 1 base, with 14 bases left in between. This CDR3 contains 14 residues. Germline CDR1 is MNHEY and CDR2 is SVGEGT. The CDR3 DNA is TGTGCCAGCACCCCCCACGGGGGTTCCTACGAGCAGTACTTC. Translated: CASTPHGGSYEQYF.

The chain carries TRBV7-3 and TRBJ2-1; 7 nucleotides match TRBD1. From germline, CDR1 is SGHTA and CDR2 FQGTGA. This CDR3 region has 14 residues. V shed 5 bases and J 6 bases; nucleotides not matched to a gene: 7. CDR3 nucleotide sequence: TGTGCCAGCAGCCTATACAGGGGAACCAATGAGCAGTTCTTC. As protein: CASSLYRGTNEQFF.

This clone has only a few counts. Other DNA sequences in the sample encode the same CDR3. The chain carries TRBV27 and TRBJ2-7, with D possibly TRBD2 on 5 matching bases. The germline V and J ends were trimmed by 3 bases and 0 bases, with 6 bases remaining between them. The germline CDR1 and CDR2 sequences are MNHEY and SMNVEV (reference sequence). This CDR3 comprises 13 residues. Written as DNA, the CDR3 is TGTGCCAGCAGTTTCCGGGGCTCCTACGAGCAGTACTTC. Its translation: CASSFRGSYEQYF.

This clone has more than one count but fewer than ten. CDR3 in DNA: TGTGCCAGCAGTGTCATTAGGGGCACTGAAGCTTTCTTT. Translated, it gives CASSVIRGTEAFF. The V call is TRBV12-3 or TRBV12-4, the J call TRBJ1-1, with a tentative D call TRBD1 (5 bases). The V end was cut by 5 bases, the J end by 4 bases, with 11 bases between. The CDR3 contains 13 residues.

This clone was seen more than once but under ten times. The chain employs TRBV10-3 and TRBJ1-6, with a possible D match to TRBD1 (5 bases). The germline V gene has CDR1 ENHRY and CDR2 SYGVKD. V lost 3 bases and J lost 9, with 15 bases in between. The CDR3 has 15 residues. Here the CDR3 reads CAISDSLRAVSPLHF. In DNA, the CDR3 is TGTGCCATCAGTGATAGTCTCAGGGCAGTTTCACCCCTCCACTTT.

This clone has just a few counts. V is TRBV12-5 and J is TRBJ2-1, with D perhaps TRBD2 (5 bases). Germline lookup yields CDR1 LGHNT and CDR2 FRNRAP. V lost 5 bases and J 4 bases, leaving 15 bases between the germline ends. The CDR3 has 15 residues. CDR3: CASGPPGGYYNEQFF. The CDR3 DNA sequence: TGTGCTAGTGGTCCCCCTGGAGGCTATTACAATGAGCAGTTCTTC.

CDR3 region: CASSLNPQEYGYTF. DNA for the CDR3: TGTGCCAGCAGCTTGAACCCCCAAGAGTATGGCTACACCTTC. This rearrangement joins TRBV5-6 to TRBJ1-2; no definite D call. Germline V gives CDR1 SGHDT, CDR2 YYEEEE. The V and J ends lost 1 base and 5 bases respectively, with 12 bases between them. This CDR3 contains 14 residues.

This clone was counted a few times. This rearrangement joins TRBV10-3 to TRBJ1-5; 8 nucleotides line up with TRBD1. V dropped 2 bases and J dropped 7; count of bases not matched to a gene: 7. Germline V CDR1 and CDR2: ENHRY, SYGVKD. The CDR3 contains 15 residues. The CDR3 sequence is CAISEGQGYGQPQHF. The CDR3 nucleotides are TGTGCCATCAGTGAGGGACAGGGCTACGGACAGCCCCAGCATTTT.

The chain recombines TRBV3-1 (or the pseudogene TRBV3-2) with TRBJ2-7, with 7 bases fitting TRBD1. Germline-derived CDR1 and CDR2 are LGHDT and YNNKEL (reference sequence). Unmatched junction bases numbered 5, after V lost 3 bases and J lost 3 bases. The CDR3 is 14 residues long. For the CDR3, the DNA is TGTGCCAGCAGCCAGACAGGGAAAGGCTACGAGCAGTACTTC. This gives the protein CASSQTGKGYEQYF.

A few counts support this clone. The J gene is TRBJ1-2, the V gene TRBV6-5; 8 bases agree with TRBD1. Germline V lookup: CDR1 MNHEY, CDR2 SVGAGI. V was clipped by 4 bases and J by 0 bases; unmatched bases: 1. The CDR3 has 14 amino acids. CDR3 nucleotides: TGTGCCAGCAGTTTCAGGGGGCCTAACTATGGCTACACCTTC. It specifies CASSFRGPNYGYTF.

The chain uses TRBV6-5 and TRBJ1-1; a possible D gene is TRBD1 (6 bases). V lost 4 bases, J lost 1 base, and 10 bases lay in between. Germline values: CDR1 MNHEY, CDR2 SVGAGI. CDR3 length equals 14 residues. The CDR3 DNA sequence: TGTGCCAGCAGTTCCTCGACAGGGAACACTGAAGCTTTCTTT. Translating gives CASSSSTGNTEAFF.

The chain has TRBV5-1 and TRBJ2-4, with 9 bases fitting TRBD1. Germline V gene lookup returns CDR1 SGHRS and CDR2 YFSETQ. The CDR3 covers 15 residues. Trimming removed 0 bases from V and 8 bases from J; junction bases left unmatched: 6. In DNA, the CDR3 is TGCGCCAGCAGCTTGGCTGGACAGGGGAGGGACATTCAGTACTTC. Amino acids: CASSLAGQGRDIQYF. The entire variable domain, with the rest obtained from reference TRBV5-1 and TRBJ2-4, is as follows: KAGVTQTPRYLIKTRGQQVTLSCSPISGHRSVSWYQQTPGQGLQFLFEYFSETQRNKGNFPGRFSGRQFSNSRSEMNVSTLELGDSALYLCASSLAGQGRDIQYFGAGTRLSVL.

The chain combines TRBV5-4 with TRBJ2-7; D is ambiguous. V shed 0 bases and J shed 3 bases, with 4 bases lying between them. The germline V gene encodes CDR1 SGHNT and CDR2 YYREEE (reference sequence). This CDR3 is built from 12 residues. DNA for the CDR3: TGTGCCAGCAGCTTGGCCAACTACGAGCAGTACTTC. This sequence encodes CASSLANYEQYF. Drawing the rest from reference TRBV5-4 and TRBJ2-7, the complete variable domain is ETGVTQSPTHLIKTRGQQVTLRCSSQSGHNTVSWYQQALGQGPQFIFQYYREEENGRGNFPPRFSGLQFPNYSSELNVNALELDDSALYLCASSLANYEQYFGPGTRLTVT.

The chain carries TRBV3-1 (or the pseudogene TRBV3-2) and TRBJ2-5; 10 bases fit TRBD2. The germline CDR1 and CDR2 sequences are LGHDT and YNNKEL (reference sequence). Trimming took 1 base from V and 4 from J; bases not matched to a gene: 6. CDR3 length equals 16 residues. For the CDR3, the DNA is TGTGCCAGCAGCCAAGGGATACTAGCGGGGAGAGAGACCCAGTACTTC. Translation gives CASSQGILAGRETQYF.

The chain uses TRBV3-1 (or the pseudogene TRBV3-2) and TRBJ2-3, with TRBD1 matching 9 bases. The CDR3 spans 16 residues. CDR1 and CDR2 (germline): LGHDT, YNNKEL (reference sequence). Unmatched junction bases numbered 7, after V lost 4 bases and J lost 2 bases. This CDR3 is CASSRRTGVVTDTQYF. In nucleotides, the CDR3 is TGTGCCAGCAGCCGTAGGACAGGGGTCGTCACAGATACGCAGTATTTT.